Sequencing of this T cell receptor (beta chain) was carried out in a study of blood T cell repertoires in COVID-19. The CDR3 is 16 residues long. Trimming cost V 3 bases and J 1 base; bases outside gene matches: 8. CDR1 SGHDT and CDR2 YYEEEE come from the germline V gene. The protocol was immunoSEQ multiplex PCR, while the TCRdb copy is restricted to in-frame clones and leaves out a portion. This table has about 200,000 clones, approximately 83% appearing once. The source is a middle-aged man who had recovered from COVID-19. The chain links TRBV5-6 to TRBJ1-1; 8 bases are a match to TRBD1. Source material: PBMCs or T cells enriched from blood (not recorded which). The CDR3 nucleotides read TGTGCCAGCAGCTCCTCACTCAGGGGGCGGAACACTGAAGCTTTCTTT. Its translation: CASSSSLRGRNTEAFF.